This T cell receptor beta chain was identified in a study of T cell repertoires in cytomegalovirus infection. In the study overall: CMV infection together with matching HLA type was indicated by public TCR beta signatures.

The study, taken as a whole, reports: The ex vivo response was dominated by HLA-C-restricted CMV-specific TCR beta clonotypes. CMV carriers with the relevant HLA were identified by cumulative public TCR beta family frequency.

Each CDR3 protein is one row after TCRdb ran MiXCR on the reads. The data show fewer than 550,000 distinct CDR3 sequences, about 30% seen once. About this clonotype itself: Its antigen is undetermined.

This CDR3 has 15 residues. CDR1 SGHVT and CDR2 SQSDAQ come from the germline V gene. V gave up 3 bases and J gave up 3 bases, with 15 bases separating them. The sequenced sample consisted of PBMCs. The V gene is TRBV7-4, the J gene TRBJ2-7; weak D call: TRBD2 (5 bases). The sequence came from a human donor in good health (CMV status not recorded). Some clones in this sample may be carry-over from other donors' samples. The CDR3, as DNA: TGTGCCAGCAGCTTCGGGCGGGCCCAACTCTACGAGCAGTACTTC. Translated: CASSFGRAQLYEQYF.